The 2 T cell receptor beta chains in this list originate from one sample, sequenced in a study of post-analysis software for immune sequencing data. Study-level points and caveats: Roughly 5 TRBV segments, TRBV5-6, TRBV5-1 and TRBV20-1 among them, were found more frequent in patients than controls.

TCR beta libraries were prepared from cDNA with unique molecular identifiers. Each CDR3 protein gets one entry after TCRdb re-called the PCR reads with MiXCR. The sample carries roughly 600,000 distinct CDR3 sequences, around 47% recorded once. The antigens for these receptors are not known. The material sequenced was blood. The receptors here all came from a girl aged 10 to 17 with multiple sclerosis.

The V call is TRBV9, the J call TRBJ2-3, with no clear D. The CDR3 covers 13 residues. Germline V gives CDR1 SGDLS, CDR2 YYNGEE. V was clipped by 7 bases and J by 3 bases, with 12 bases between them. CDR3 in amino acids: CASPVPGTDTQYF. CDR3 nucleotides: TGTGCCAGCCCAGTTCCGGGTACAGATACGCAGTATTTT.

V gene TRBV12-3 or TRBV12-4 combines with J gene TRBJ1-5; 7 bases agree with TRBD1. This CDR3 spans 16 amino acids. V trimming: 1 base; J trimming: 3 bases; junction bases outside the gene matches: 6. For the CDR3, the DNA is TGTGCCAGCAGTTTAGAAGGCAGGGGGGTCAATCAGCCCCAGCATTTT. This translates into CASSLEGRGVNQPQHF.